These T cell receptor beta chains were read from a single sample in a study of blood T cell repertoires in COVID-19. Here immunoSEQ multiplex PCR was the method, and the copy in TCRdb shows in-frame clones only, minus some. In the table there are 250,000 to 300,000 clones, roughly 90% of which are singletons. Specimen: PBMCs or T cells enriched from blood (not recorded which). The receptors originated from a young woman who had recovered from COVID-19. Both conserved end residues are part of each CDR3. D genes are given only for firm matches. The size entry is marked missing in some rows and otherwise reads once, few, many or a size class.

v_gene,abundance,j_gene,d_gene,CDR3nt,CDR3aa
TRBV9,.,TRBJ2-1,TRBD2,TGTGCCAGCAGCGTAGGGACTAGCGGGAGGATAGATGAGCAGTTCTTC,CASSVGTSGRIDEQFF
TRBV6-1,.,TRBJ2-1,TRBD2,TGTGCCAGCAGTGATCCGACTAGCGGGAGGGCCGATAGGTACAATGAGCAGTTCTTC,CASSDPTSGRADRYNEQFF
TRBV27,.,TRBJ1-5,TRBD1,TGTGCCAGCAGTACCGGGACAGGGAATCAGCCCCAGCATTTT,CASSTGTGNQPQHF
TRBV28,.,TRBJ2-7,TRBD1,TGTGCCAGCAGTTCAAGGACAGGGAACTCCTTC,CASSSRTGNSF
TRBV5-4,once,TRBJ1-1,.,TGTGCCAGCAGCTTGGCCCCGGGGGGAAACACTGAAGCTTTCTTT,CASSLAPGGNTEAFF
TRBV21-1,.,TRBJ2-1,.,TGTGCCAGCAGCAAAGAGGAACCGGGACAGGGGATATTCTACAATGAGCAGTTCTTC,CASSKEEPGQGIFYNEQFF
TRBV30,.,TRBJ2-3,TRBD1,TGTGCCTGGAGTGTGGGACAGGGGAAATATTTT,CAWSVGQGKYF
TRBV5-1,.,TRBJ2-5,TRBD2,TGCGCCACTAGGACTAGCGGGAAAGAGACCCAGTACTTC,CATRTSGKETQYF
TRBV11-3,.,TRBJ1-6,.,TGTGCCAGCAGCTTAGTTGCCAGAACCTCCTATAATTCACCCCTCCACTTT,CASSLVARTSYNSPLHF
TRBV6-1,.,TRBJ2-7,TRBD1,TGTGCCAGCAGTAACCGGGACAGGGGGCTTGAGCAGTACTTC,CASSNRDRGLEQYF
TRBV5-1,.,TRBJ2-7,TRBD1,TGCGCCAGCAGCCCTGTCCCGGGACAGGGAACCTACGAGCAGTACTTC,CASSPVPGQGTYEQYF
TRBV2,once,TRBJ2-7,.,TGTGCCAGCAGTGTTGGGGGCCCTTACGAGCAGTACTTC,CASSVGGPYEQYF
TRBV7-2,.,TRBJ2-7,TRBD2,TGTGCCAGCAGCCCCTCCGGGACTATGTACGAGCAGTACTTC,CASSPSGTMYEQYF
TRBV2,.,TRBJ1-1,.,TGTGCCAGCAGTGAGGGCTTCACCGGGAACACTGAAGCTTTCTTT,CASSEGFTGNTEAFF
TRBV30,few,TRBJ1-6,.,TGTGCCTGGAGTCGAAGCCAGGGCTCCTATAATTCACCCCTCCACTTT,CAWSRSQGSYNSPLHF
TRBV18,.,TRBJ1-1,.,TGTGCCAGCTCACCGAGGCAGAAGATCAAGATGAACACTGAAGCTTTCTTT,CASSPRQKIKMNTEAFF
TRBV4-3,.,TRBJ2-7,TRBD1,TGCGCCAGCAGCCCCTCGCCCAGGGGGAGCCTCTACGAGCAGTACTTC,CASSPSPRGSLYEQYF
TRBV7-3,.,TRBJ2-3,.,TGTGCCAGCAGCTTAGGGACTAGCACAGATACGCAGTATTTT,CASSLGTSTDTQYF
TRBV7-9,.,TRBJ1-6,.,TGTGCCAGCAGCTTACGAGGAAGAGGGACAACCAATAATTCACCCCTCCACTTT,CASSLRGRGTTNNSPLHF
TRBV28,.,TRBJ2-1,TRBD1,TGTGCCAGCAGCGAACAGGGGGTATACAATGAGCAGTTCTTC,CASSEQGVYNEQFF
TRBV7-9,.,TRBJ2-5,.,TGTGCCAGCAGCTTAGTACCACGGTGGGTCGGGGAGACCCAGTACTTC,CASSLVPRWVGETQYF
TRBV2,.,TRBJ2-1,.,TGTGCCAGCAGTGAGGTGACATCCTACAATGAGCAGTTCTTC,CASSEVTSYNEQFF
TRBV5-1,.,TRBJ2-3,.,TGCGCCAGCACGACAGGGCGGGACACAGATACGCAGTATTTT,CASTTGRDTDTQYF
TRBV2,.,TRBJ1-2,.,TGTGCCAGCAGCCAAACCACGGTGGTCGCCTATGGCTACACCTTC,CASSQTTVVAYGYTF
TRBV18,.,TRBJ1-2,.,TGTGCCAGCTCTCTGGAGAACTATGGCTACACCTTC,CASSLENYGYTF
TRBV28,.,TRBJ1-5,TRBD1,TGTGCCACCGGGCCTCCCGTTCTAGACAGGGGGAAAAATAGCAATCAGCCCCAGCATTTT,CATGPPVLDRGKNSNQPQHF
TRBV7-3,.,TRBJ2-3,TRBD2,TGTGCCAGCAGCTTAAGACTAGCCAGCACAGATACGCAGTATTTT,CASSLRLASTDTQYF
TRBV4-2,.,TRBJ2-7,TRBD2,TGTGCCAGCAGCCAGCCGGGACTAGACTACGAGCAGTACTTC,CASSQPGLDYEQYF
TRBV5-8,.,TRBJ2-1,TRBD2,TGTGCCAGCAGTAGGGAGCGGGACTTCGGAAATGAGCAGTTCTTC,CASSRERDFGNEQFF
TRBV6-5,.,TRBJ1-1,TRBD1,TGTGCCAGTTACAGGGGGTTGAACACTGAAGCTTTCTTT,CASYRGLNTEAFF
TRBV14,.,TRBJ2-1,.,TGTGCCAGCAGCCAAGGCGGTGAGCAGTTCTTC,CASSQGGEQFF
TRBV7-6,.,TRBJ2-5,.,TGTGCCAGCAGCCCGTGGACAGCCCAAGAGACCCAGTACTTC,CASSPWTAQETQYF
TRBV5-1,.,TRBJ2-1,.,TGCGCCAGCAGCTTGGCCTTTGGTCGGGATCCTACGGGTAGCTCCTACAATGAGCAGTTCTTC,CASSLAFGRDPTGSSYNEQFF
TRBV6-2/TRBV6-3,.,TRBJ2-1,TRBD1,TGTGCCAGCAGTCCCGGGACAGGGACCAATGAGCAGTTCTTC,CASSPGTGTNEQFF
TRBV5-1,.,TRBJ2-1,.,TGCGCCAGCAGCTCGGGACACGTCTCCTACAATGAGCAGTTCTTC,CASSSGHVSYNEQFF
TRBV7-8,.,TRBJ1-5,.,TGTGCCAGCAGCTCGGATCCAGGGCCCTACAATCAGCCCCAGCATTTT,CASSSDPGPYNQPQHF
TRBV2,.,TRBJ1-4,.,TGTGCCAGCAGTGTAGCGGCAGGGGAAGGTTATCTGAATGAAAAACTGTTTTTT,CASSVAAGEGYLNEKLFF
TRBV29-1,.,TRBJ2-7,TRBD2,TGCAGCGTTGAAGGCGGGGGGTACGAGCAGTACTTC,CSVEGGGYEQYF
TRBV27,few,TRBJ1-6,.,TGTGCCAGCAGTTCTAACACGGGGAGGTCCCTCCACTTT,CASSSNTGRSLHF
TRBV10-3,.,TRBJ2-7,TRBD1,TGTGCCATCAGTGAGTCGGCAGGGGGAACCTACGAGCAGTACTTC,CAISESAGGTYEQYF
TRBV7-3,.,TRBJ2-7,.,TGTGCCAGCAGCTTAATTGTGGGGGCCAACGAGCAGTACTTC,CASSLIVGANEQYF
TRBV9,.,TRBJ1-3,.,TGTGCCAGCAGCGCGTTAGACCAGGTCCCGGGGGGAAACACCATATATTTT,CASSALDQVPGGNTIYF
TRBV9,.,TRBJ2-3,TRBD2,TGTGCCAGCAGCGTAACCCTCCATGGTAGCGGGGTCACAGATACGCAGTATTTT,CASSVTLHGSGVTDTQYF
TRBV19,.,TRBJ1-1,TRBD1,TGTGCCAGTAGTATAGATCTGCGGGACAGGGTTACTGAAGCTTTCTTT,CASSIDLRDRVTEAFF
TRBV19,.,TRBJ1-2,.,TGTGCCAGTAGTATTAACAGTGTGGACTATGGCTACACCTTC,CASSINSVDYGYTF
TRBV29-1,.,TRBJ1-1,.,TGCAGCGTTGCAGGGCTAAGGAACACTGAAGCTTTCTTT,CSVAGLRNTEAFF
TRBV29-1,.,TRBJ2-1,.,TGCAGCGCATATGAGGGGGGGCAGTACAATGAGCAGTTCTTC,CSAYEGGQYNEQFF
TRBV7-2,.,TRBJ2-7,.,TGTGCCAGCAGCTTAGTATCGGGTGCGGGGGCCCATCAACCCTACGAGCAGTACTTC,CASSLVSGAGAHQPYEQYF
TRBV7-2,.,TRBJ2-1,TRBD2,TGTGCCAGCAGCTTACGGGGCAGAGCGGGAGTGATAAACAATGAGCAGTTCTTC,CASSLRGRAGVINNEQFF
TRBV2,.,TRBJ2-6,.,TGTGCCAGCAAGGGGACAAGGGTTCCTCTGGGGGCCAACGTCCTGACTTTC,CASKGTRVPLGANVLTF
TRBV28,once,TRBJ2-7,TRBD1,TGTGCCAGCAGCATCATACAGGGGGCAGGGGCTTACGAGCAGTACTTC,CASSIIQGAGAYEQYF
TRBV7-2,.,TRBJ1-5,.,TGTGCCAGCAGCTTGGAGGGAGGGGAAGGGAGTCAGCCCCAGCATTTT,CASSLEGGEGSQPQHF
TRBV9,.,TRBJ1-1,.,TGTGCCAGCAGCGTAGGAGGGATGGGGAACACTGAAGCTTTCTTT,CASSVGGMGNTEAFF
TRBV6-5,.,TRBJ1-2,.,TGTGCCAGCTACGAGGGCCGACGGAACTATGGCTACACCTTC,CASYEGRRNYGYTF
TRBV28,.,TRBJ1-2,.,TGTGCCAGCAGTTTTGGGGGCGACTATGGCTACACCTTC,CASSFGGDYGYTF
TRBV4-3,.,TRBJ1-1,.,TGCGCCAGCAGCCATACCGCGGGGACTGAAGCTTTCTTT,CASSHTAGTEAFF
TRBV9,.,TRBJ2-1,TRBD2,TGTGCCAGCAGCCCCCTATCCCTGTTTACAGCGGGAGGGCCTGGGGAGCAGTTCTTC,CASSPLSLFTAGGPGEQFF
TRBV18,.,TRBJ2-3,TRBD1,TGTGCCAGCTCACCCCAGAGGGGGCGCACAGATACGCAGTATTTT,CASSPQRGRTDTQYF
TRBV18,.,TRBJ2-5,.,TGTGCCAGCTCACCACAAATCCGTCAAGAGACCCAGTACTTC,CASSPQIRQETQYF